This T cell receptor (beta chain) is drawn from a study of blood T cells in healthy people across ages. Through a sample-barcoded 5' primer and a J-beta primer mix, a second PCR was run for roughly 7 to 11 cycles. TCRdb reprocessed the 5' RACE reads with MiXCR, giving one entry per CDR3 protein. The table has approximately 800,000 distinct CDR3 sequences, approximately 60% seen once; the top ten hold roughly 24%. Peripheral blood from each donor was collected in a volume of about 10 milliliters. The CDR3 is 16 residues long. J was trimmed by 5 bases and V by 0 bases; bases with no gene match: 11. Germline lookup yields CDR1 GTSNPN and CDR2 SVGIG (reference sequence).

The V gene is TRBV30, the J gene TRBJ2-5; 8 nucleotides match TRBD1. Sample: blood. This TCR derives from a man between 35 and 55 years old in good health. CDR3 sequence reads: CAWSVGFAGGSETQYF. CDR3 in DNA: TGTGCCTGGAGTGTCGGGTTTGCAGGGGGCTCCGAGACCCAGTACTTC.